One and the same sample provided the 12 T cell receptor beta chains below, sequenced in a study of CD8+ T cells in alopecia areata. Sequencing used cDNA as its template, made by extracting RNA and reverse transcribing it. Method: immunoSEQ multiplex PCR; TCRdb's copy keeps in-frame clones and lacks some. In the table there are about 270,000 clones, about 62% of which are singletons. Indicated treatment: oral pan-JAK inhibitor, 5-10 mg twice daily. The sample was CD4+ T cells sorted from blood, taken at approximately week 51, from a patient treated with tofacitinib. These receptors all come from a human donor with alopecia areata.

The sample holds one count of this clone. This chain joins TRBV9 and TRBJ2-7, with D possibly being TRBD1 (6 bases). The germline gives CDR1 SGDLS, CDR2 YYNGEE. There are 16 residues in the CDR3. With 0 bases removed from V and 0 bases from J, the gap between germline ends came to 13 bases. The CDR3 DNA reads TGTGCCAGCAGCGTAGACCCGACAGGTACCTCCTACGAGCAGTACTTC. Translating it yields CASSVDPTGTSYEQYF.

This clone has a handful of counts. The chain has TRBV2 and TRBJ2-3; D is possibly TRBD1 (6 bases). The V gene lost 7 bases and the J gene lost 2 bases, with 19 bases spanning the gap. This CDR3 has 16 amino acids. CDR1 SNHLY and CDR2 FYNNEI come from the germline V gene. Here the CDR3 reads CASTQNRAISTDTQYF. The CDR3, as DNA: TGTGCCAGCACTCAAAACAGGGCTATCTCCACAGATACGCAGTATTTT. Full variable domain (remainder filled in from reference TRBV2 and TRBJ2-3): EPEVTQTPSHQVTQMGQEVILRCVPISNHLYFYWYRQILGQKVEFLVSFYNNEISEKSEIFDDQFSVERPDGSNFTLKIRSTKLEDSAMYFCASTQNRAISTDTQYFGPGTRLTVL.

The chain has TRBV5-6 and TRBJ2-1; 7 positions agree with TRBD1. The germline V gene encodes CDR1 SGHDT and CDR2 YYEEEE. Trimming cost V 1 base and J 2 bases; bases outside gene matches: 3. The CDR3 totals 15 residues. CDR3 nucleotide sequence: TGTGCCAGCAGCTTGACCGGGACAGCCTACAATGAGCAGTTCTTC. It yields the protein CASSLTGTAYNEQFF.

Ten or more counts support this clone. The rearrangement joins TRBV5-1 to TRBJ2-7, with unresolved D. The germline gives CDR1 SGHRS, CDR2 YFSETQ. The CDR3 extends over 14 amino acids. Trimming shortened V by 4 bases and J by 0 bases, and 11 bases separated the two germline ends. This chain's CDR3 is CASSQDASSYEQYF. In nucleotides, the CDR3 is TGCGCCAGCAGCCAGGACGCGAGCTCCTACGAGCAGTACTTC. Full variable domain (remainder filled in from reference TRBV5-1 and TRBJ2-7): KAGVTQTPRYLIKTRGQQVTLSCSPISGHRSVSWYQQTPGQGLQFLFEYFSETQRNKGNFPGRFSGRQFSNSRSEMNVSTLELGDSALYLCASSQDASSYEQYFGPGTRLTVT.

This clone was detected only once. Likely a read error: the CDR3 ends without its conserved phenylalanine or tryptophan. It is unclear where the CDR3 begins or ends on the DNA, so no DNA is shown, and the CDR3 is as TCRdb lists it. The rearrangement uses TRBV23-1 and TRBJ1-4; the table's D gene call, TRBD1, was not cross checked with the DNA. TRBV23-1 is annotated as an ORF whose role is uncertain. 18 amino acids form the CDR3, both terminal residues included. CDR3 protein: CASSHSRQGTGPYAKDQS.

This clone was seen once. The V call is TRBV29-1, the J call TRBJ1-5; D is perhaps TRBD1 (6 bases). This CDR3 has 12 residues. V was shortened by 6 bases and J by 4 bases, with 10 bases between the two germline ends. Germline CDR1 reads SQVTM; CDR2 reads ANQGSEA. The CDR3 nucleotides are TGCAGCGTCCAGGGGTTAAATCAGCCCCAGCATTTT. This gives the protein CSVQGLNQPQHF. The variable domain in full, with the rest retrieved from reference TRBV29-1 and TRBJ1-5, is SAVISQKPSRDICQRGTSLTIQCQVDSQVTMMFWYRQQPGQSLTLIATANQGSEATYESGFVIDKFPISRPNLTFSTLTVSNMSPEDSSIYLCSVQGLNQPQHFGDGTRLSIL.

The CDR3 is CASRTGQGYEQYF. DNA for the CDR3: TGCGCCAGCAGGACGGGACAGGGCTACGAGCAGTACTTC. V is TRBV5-1 and J is TRBJ2-7; TRBD1 agrees at 9 bases. Losses at the gene ends were 5 bases for V and 3 bases for J; bases not matched to a gene: 3. The CDR3 sequence is 13 residues long. CDR1 and CDR2 (germline): SGHRS, YFSETQ.

The CDR3 DNA reads as TGTGCCAGCAGCGTGGGATACTATGGCTACACCTTC. Amino acids: CASSVGYYGYTF. V and J are TRBV5-6 and TRBJ1-2; D is uncertain. The germline gives CDR1 SGHDT, CDR2 YYEEEE. The CDR3 is 12 amino acids. V lost 4 bases and J lost 3, with 7 bases in between.

V gene TRBV5-4 combines with J gene TRBJ2-3; a possible D gene is TRBD1 (6 bases). V lost 5 bases and J 1 base, leaving 14 bases between the germline ends. CDR3 length: 15 residues. Per germline, CDR1 SGHNT and CDR2 YYREEE (reference sequence). The CDR3 here is CASRPEGGRTDTQYF. CDR3 DNA sequence: TGTGCCAGCAGACCCGAAGGGGGACGCACAGATACGCAGTATTTT.

This clone was seen many times. The chain is built from TRBV21-1 and TRBJ1-1. TRBV21-1 is noted as a pseudogene. This CDR3 is built from 12 residues. The CDR3 loop reads CASPSGEPEAFF. CDR3 in DNA: TGTGCCAGCCCTAGTGGGGAGCCTGAAGCTTTCTTT.

The genes are TRBV30 and TRBJ2-7, with 7 nucleotides matching TRBD1. Germline loops: CDR1 GTSNPN, CDR2 SVGIG (reference sequence). This CDR3 is 14 amino acids long. V lost 3 bases, J lost 3 bases, and 8 bases stayed unmatched. CDR3 region: CAWRELGQDYEQYF. Here the CDR3 DNA reads TGTGCCTGGAGGGAGTTAGGACAGGACTACGAGCAGTACTTC.

V gene TRBV7-8 combines with J gene TRBJ1-4, with no clear D. Trimming took 2 bases from V and 4 from J, leaving 17 bases between them. The CDR3 runs 17 residues. Germline CDR1 SGHVS, CDR2 FQNEAQ. CDR3 coding DNA: TGTGCCAGCAGCTTATGGGAACCGGCGGAAAGTAATGAAAAACTGTTTTTT. Translated, it gives CASSLWEPAESNEKLFF.